This TCR beta chain was recovered during a study of vaccination and CD4 T cells after COVID-19. Study summary: Overlapping SARS-CoV-2, HCoV-NL63, HCoV-OC43 and HCoV-229E spike peptides stimulated the cells.

The CDR3 consists of 13 residues. V gave up 4 bases and J gave up 8 bases, with 17 bases separating them. Germline V gene data show CDR1 as GTSNPN and CDR2 as SVGIG (reference sequence). CD4+ T cells that had been cultured provided DNA sequenced with the Oncomine TCR Beta short-read assay. A single record per CDR3 protein comes from TCRdb applying MiXCR to the PCR reads. Here the sample spans some 26,000 distinct CDR3 sequences, about 64% being singletons. Remarks on this clonotype: Its antigen remains unidentified.

Treatment here: roughly 10-day PBMC culture with coronavirus spike peptide pools or control peptides (ViraFEST assay). Sample: CD4+ T cells from blood, cultured in vitro, taken after SARS-CoV-2 vaccination. This rearrangement joins TRBV30 to TRBJ1-2; D might be TRBD1 (5 bases). This receptor was obtained from a human donor who received a COVID-19 vaccine. This CDR3 reads CAWISGRARGYTF. For the CDR3, the DNA is TGTGCCTGGATCTCGGGCAGGGCACGGGGCTACACCTTC.